The present T cell receptor (beta chain) was sequenced within a study of blood T cell repertoires in COVID-19. Study context: Samples taken during acute and convalescent COVID-19 were collected in the United States, Italy and Spain. From T cells, B-cell-depleted T cells, or PBMCs came the material, which was cDNA or gDNA.

Method: immunoSEQ multiplex PCR; TCRdb's copy keeps in-frame clones and lacks some. There are some 78,000 clones in the sample; 90% occur only once, and roughly 4.5% lies in the top ten. Looked up from germline, CDR1 is MDHEN and CDR2 is SYDVKM. The germline V and J ends were trimmed by 3 bases and 7 bases, with 7 bases remaining between them. CDR3 length: 12 amino acids. The gene calls are TRBV28 and TRBJ2-1; D is ambiguous. The TCR comes from a woman of 80 years or more with active or convalescent COVID-19. Sequencing used peripheral blood. The CDR3 DNA follows: TGTGCCAGCAGTTTCCGGTCGAATGAGCAGTTCTTC. Translating it yields CASSFRSNEQFF.